This T cell receptor (beta chain) was sequenced for a study of technical replicates of blood from several donors. Libraries were prepared by immunoSEQ multiplex PCR; TCRdb keeps only in-frame clonotypes and omits some of them. The sample includes roughly 100,000 clones, approximately 95% of them seen just once. The ends were cut back, 10 bases at V and 3 bases at J, with 10 bases in the middle. CDR3 size: 11 residues. Germline V lookup: CDR1 MDHEN, CDR2 SYDVKM. Sequencing input: T cells isolated from PBMCs. The chain employs TRBV28 and TRBJ2-7; D remains ambiguous. The clonotype was recovered from a human donor in good health. CDR3 sequence (DNA): TGTGCCACCAGATACAGCTACGAGCAGTACTTC. Its protein is CATRYSYEQYF.